The source of this T cell receptor beta chain is a study of post-analysis software for immune sequencing data. This clonotype was seen a few times. Its antigen remains unidentified. Study-wide findings and caveats: TRBV5-6, TRBV5-1 and TRBV20-1 were among a handful of TRBV segments more frequent in patients than controls.

The TCR beta cDNA libraries carried unique molecular identifiers. TCRdb recomputed calls from the PCR reads with MiXCR, one row per CDR3 protein. Altogether about 430,000 distinct CDR3 sequences are present, roughly 40% being singletons, with the ten largest covering roughly 8.2%. The V gene's germline CDR1 is DFQATT and CDR2 SNEGSKA (reference sequence). This CDR3 region has 15 residues. V and J are TRBV20-1 and TRBJ2-4; D might be TRBD1 or TRBD2, each matching 5 bases. The last part of the DNA fits TRBJ2-5 better; the J call may be wrong. Material for sequencing was blood. This clonotype was obtained from a girl aged 2 to 10 with multiple sclerosis. CDR3 DNA sequence: TGCAGTGCTAGAGAGGGGACCAGTCTTCTAGAGACCCAGTACTTC. The encoded protein is CSAREGTSLLETQYF.